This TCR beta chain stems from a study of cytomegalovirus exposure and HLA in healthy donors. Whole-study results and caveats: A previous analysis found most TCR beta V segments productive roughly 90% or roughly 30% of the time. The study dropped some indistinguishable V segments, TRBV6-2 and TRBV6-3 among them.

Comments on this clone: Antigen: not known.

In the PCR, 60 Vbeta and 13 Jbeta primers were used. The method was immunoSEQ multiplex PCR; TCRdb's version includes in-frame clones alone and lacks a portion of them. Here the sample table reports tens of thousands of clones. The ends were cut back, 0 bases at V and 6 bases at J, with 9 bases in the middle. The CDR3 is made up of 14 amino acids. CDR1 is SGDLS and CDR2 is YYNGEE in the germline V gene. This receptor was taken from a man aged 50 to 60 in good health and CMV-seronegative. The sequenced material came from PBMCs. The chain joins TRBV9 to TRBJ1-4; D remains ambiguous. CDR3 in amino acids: CASSVERADEKLFF. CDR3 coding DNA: TGTGCCAGCAGCGTAGAGCGGGCCGATGAAAAACTGTTTTTT.